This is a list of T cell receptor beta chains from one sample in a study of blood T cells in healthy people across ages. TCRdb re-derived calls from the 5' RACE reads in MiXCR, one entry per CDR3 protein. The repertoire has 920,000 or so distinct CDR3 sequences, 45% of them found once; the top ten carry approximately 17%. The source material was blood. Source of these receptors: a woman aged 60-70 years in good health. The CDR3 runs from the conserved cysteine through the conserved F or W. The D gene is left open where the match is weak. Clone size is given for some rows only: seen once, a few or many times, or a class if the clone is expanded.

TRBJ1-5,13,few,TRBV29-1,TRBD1,TGCAGCGTTAGGACAGGGTTGAATCAGCCCCAGCATTTT,CSVRTGLNQPQHF
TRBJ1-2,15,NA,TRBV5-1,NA,TGCGCCAGCAGCCCGACTGACAGAAACTCCTATGGCTACACCTTC,CASSPTDRNSYGYTF
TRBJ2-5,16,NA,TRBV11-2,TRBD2,TGTGCCAGCAGCTCCGGACTTCACTGGGCGGGAGACAAGCAGTACTTC,CASSSGLHWAGDKQYF
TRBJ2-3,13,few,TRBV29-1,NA,TGCAGCGTGACTCTAGCGTACACAGATACGCAGTATTTT,CSVTLAYTDTQYF
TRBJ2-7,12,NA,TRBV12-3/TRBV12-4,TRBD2,TGTGCCAGCACCAGCGGGGGCGACGAGCAGTACTTC,CASTSGGDEQYF
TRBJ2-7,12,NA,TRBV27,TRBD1,TGTGCCACAGGACAGGGACCCTACGGGCAGTACTTC,CATGQGPYGQYF
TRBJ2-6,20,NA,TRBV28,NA,TGTGCCAGCAGTTTATCATGGTCTCGGCCTCAGAGCTCTGGGGCCAACGTCCTGACTTTC,CASSLSWSRPQSSGANVLTF
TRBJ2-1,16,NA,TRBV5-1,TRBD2,TGCGCCAGCAGTCCTGAATTAGCGGGAGGGCCCGTTGAGCAGTTCTTC,CASSPELAGGPVEQFF
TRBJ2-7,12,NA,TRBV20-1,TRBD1,TGCAGTGCTAGGGCAGGACAGGAGGACCAGTACTTC,CSARAGQEDQYF
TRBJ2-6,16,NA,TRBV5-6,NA,TGTGCCAGCAGCTTGGTTTCCCTCTCTGGGGCCAACGTCCCGACTTTC,CASSLVSLSGANVPTF
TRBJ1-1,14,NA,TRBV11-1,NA,TGTGCCAGCAGCTTATGGGAGGGGAACACTGAAGCTTTCTTT,CASSLWEGNTEAFF
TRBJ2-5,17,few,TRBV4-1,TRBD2,TGCGCCAGCAGCCAAGATGGGGTAGCGGGAGTGGGAGAGACCCAGTACTTC,CASSQDGVAGVGETQYF
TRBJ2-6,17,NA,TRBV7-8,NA,TGTGCCAGCAGCTCTCGGGACAAACTCTCTGGGGCCAACGTCCTGACTTTC,CASSSRDKLSGANVLTF
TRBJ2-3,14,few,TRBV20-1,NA,TGCAGTGCTAGAGATACAGGCAACACAGATACGCAGTATTTT,CSARDTGNTDTQYF
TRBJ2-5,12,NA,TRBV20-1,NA,TGCAGTGCTAGAGATCCCCAAAACATTCGGTACTTC,CSARDPQNIRYF
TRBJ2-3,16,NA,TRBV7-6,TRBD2,TGTGCCAGCAGCTCGAAGCGGGGTTGGGGCACAGATACGCAGTATTTT,CASSSKRGWGTDTQYF
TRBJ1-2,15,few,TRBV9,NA,TGTGCCAGCAACAAGGACCTTTTCGAGCCCTATGGCTACACCTTC,CASNKDLFEPYGYTF
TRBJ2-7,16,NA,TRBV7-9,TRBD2,TGTGCCAGCAGCTTCCCTAGCGGGAGTGCGTTTTACGAGCAGTACTTC,CASSFPSGSAFYEQYF
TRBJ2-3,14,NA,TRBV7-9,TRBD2,TGTGCCAGCAGCTTAGAGTCACTAGCGGGGGAGCAGTATTTT,CASSLESLAGEQYF
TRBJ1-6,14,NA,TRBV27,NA,TGTGCCAGCTGGTCGGGATCCTATAATTCACCCCTCCACTTT,CASWSGSYNSPLHF
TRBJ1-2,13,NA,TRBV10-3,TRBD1,TGTGCCATCAGGCCGACAGGGGACTATGGCTACACCTTC,CAIRPTGDYGYTF
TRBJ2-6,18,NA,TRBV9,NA,TGTGCCAGCAGCGTAGATGAAATTGGGAGCTCTGGGGCCAACGTCCTAACTTTC,CASSVDEIGSSGANVLTF
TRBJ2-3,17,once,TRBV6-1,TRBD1,TGTGCCAGCCACCGGACAGGGGCACTACCGAGCACAGATACGCAGTATTTT,CASHRTGALPSTDTQYF
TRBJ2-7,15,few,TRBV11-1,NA,TGTGCCAGCAGCTTCCAGACACATCCTTCCTACGAGCAGTACTTC,CASSFQTHPSYEQYF
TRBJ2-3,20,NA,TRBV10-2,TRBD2,TGCGCCAGCAGTGAGTCGTGGGCTAGCGGGAGGGCCGCGAGGACAGATACGCAGTATTTT,CASSESWASGRAARTDTQYF
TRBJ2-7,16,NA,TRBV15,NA,TGCGCCACCAGCAGAGATCTTGGAGGACGGGAAGACGAGCAGTACTTC,CATSRDLGGREDEQYF
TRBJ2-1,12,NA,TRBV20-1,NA,TGCAGTGCTAGGACCAGGTACAATGAGCAGTTCTTC,CSARTRYNEQFF
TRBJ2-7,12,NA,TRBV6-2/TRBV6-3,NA,TGTGCCAGCAGTTACATTTCTGCCGAGCAGTACTTC,CASSYISAEQYF
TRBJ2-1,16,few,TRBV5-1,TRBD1,TGCGCCAGCAGCTTGATTGGGACAGGGGACTACAATGAGCAGTTCTTC,CASSLIGTGDYNEQFF